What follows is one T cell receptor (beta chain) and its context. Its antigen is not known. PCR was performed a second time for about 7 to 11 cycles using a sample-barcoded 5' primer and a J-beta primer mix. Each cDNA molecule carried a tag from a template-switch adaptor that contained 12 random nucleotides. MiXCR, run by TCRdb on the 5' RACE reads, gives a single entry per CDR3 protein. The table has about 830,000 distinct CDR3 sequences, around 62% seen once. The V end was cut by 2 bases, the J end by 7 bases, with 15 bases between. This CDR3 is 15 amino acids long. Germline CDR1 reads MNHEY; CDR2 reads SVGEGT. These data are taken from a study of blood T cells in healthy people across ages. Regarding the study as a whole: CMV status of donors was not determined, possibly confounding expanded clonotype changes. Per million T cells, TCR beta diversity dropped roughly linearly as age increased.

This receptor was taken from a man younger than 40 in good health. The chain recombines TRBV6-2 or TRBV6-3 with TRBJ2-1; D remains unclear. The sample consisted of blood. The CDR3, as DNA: TGTGCCAGCAGTTACGGTGGGATTCTCCGAAATGAGCAGTTCTTC. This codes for CASSYGGILRNEQFF.